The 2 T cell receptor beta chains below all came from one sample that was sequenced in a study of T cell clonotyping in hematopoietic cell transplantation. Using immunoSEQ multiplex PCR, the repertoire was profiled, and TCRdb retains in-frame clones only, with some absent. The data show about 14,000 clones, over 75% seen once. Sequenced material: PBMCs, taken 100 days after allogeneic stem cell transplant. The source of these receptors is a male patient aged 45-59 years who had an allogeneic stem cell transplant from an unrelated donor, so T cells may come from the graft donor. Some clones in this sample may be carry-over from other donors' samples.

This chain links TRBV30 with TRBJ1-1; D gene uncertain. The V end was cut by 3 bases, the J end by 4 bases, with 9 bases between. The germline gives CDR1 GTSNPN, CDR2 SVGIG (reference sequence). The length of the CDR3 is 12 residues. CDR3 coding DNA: TGTGCCTGGAGATATGGGTCCACTGAAGCTTTCTTT. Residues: CAWRYGSTEAFF.

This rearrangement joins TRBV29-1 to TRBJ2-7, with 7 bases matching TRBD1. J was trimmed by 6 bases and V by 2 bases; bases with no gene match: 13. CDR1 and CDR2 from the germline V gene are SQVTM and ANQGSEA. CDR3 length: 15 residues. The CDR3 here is CSVERQGKGLSEQYF. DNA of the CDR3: TGCAGCGTTGAAAGACAGGGCAAAGGATTGAGCGAGCAGTACTTC.